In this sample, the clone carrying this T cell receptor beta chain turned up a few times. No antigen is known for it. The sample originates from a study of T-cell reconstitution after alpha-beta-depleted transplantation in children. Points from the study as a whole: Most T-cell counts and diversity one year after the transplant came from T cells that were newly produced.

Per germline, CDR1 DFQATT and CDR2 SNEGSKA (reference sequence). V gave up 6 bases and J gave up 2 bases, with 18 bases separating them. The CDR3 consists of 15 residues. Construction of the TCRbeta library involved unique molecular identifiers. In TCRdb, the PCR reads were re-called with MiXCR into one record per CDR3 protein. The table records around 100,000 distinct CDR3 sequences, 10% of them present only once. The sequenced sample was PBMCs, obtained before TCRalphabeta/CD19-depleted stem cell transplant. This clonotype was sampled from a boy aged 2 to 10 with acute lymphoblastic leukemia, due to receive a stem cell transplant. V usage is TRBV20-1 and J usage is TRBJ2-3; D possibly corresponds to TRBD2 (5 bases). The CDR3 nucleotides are TGCAGTGCCCTCCGAGGGCAGGAGTACACAGATACGCAGTATTTT. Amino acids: CSALRGQEYTDTQYF.